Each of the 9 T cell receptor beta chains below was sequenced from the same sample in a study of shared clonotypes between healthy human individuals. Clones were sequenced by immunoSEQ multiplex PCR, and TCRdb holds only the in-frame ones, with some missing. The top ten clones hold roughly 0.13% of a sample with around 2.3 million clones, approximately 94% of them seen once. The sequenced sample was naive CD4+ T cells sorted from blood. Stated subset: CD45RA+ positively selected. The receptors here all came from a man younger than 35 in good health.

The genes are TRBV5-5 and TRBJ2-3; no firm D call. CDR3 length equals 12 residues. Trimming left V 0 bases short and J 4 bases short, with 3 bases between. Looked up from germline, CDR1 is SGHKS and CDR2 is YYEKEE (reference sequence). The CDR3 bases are TGTGCCAGCAGCTTGGCGGCAGATACGCAGTATTTT. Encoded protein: CASSLAADTQYF.

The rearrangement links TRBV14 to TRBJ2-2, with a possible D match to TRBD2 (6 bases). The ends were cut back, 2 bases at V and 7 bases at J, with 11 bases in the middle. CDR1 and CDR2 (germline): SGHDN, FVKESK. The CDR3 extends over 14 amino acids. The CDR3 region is CASSQYRGFGELFF. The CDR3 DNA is TGTGCCAGCAGCCAATATCGGGGGTTCGGGGAGCTGTTTTTT.

The CDR3 coding sequence is TGTGCCAGCAGTGAAGTAAGCGGGAGGATGAACGGGGAGCTGTTTTTT. Amino acids: CASSEVSGRMNGELFF. The chain joins TRBV2 to TRBJ2-2; 9 positions agree with TRBD2. CDR1 and CDR2 from the germline V gene are SNHLY and FYNNEI. This CDR3 contains 16 residues. Losses at the gene ends were 1 base for V and 7 bases for J; bases not matched to a gene: 7. Supplemented by reference TRBV2 and TRBJ2-2, the full variable domain reads EPEVTQTPSHQVTQMGQEVILRCVPISNHLYFYWYRQILGQKVEFLVSFYNNEISEKSEIFDDQFSVERPDGSNFTLKIRSTKLEDSAMYFCASSEVSGRMNGELFFGEGSRLTVL.

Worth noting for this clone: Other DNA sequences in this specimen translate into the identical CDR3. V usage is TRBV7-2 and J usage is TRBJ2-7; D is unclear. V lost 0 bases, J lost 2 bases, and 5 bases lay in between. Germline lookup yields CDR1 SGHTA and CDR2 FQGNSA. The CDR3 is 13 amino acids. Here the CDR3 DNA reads TGTGCCAGCAGCTTAGCGGTGCCCTACGAGCAGTACTTC. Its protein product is CASSLAVPYEQYF.

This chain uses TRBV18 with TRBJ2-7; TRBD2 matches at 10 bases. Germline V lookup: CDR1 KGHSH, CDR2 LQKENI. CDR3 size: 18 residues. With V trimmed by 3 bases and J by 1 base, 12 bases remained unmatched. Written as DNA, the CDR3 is TGTGCCAGCTCACCTCTGCTAGCGGGAGCGCCGGCGTCCTACGAGCAGTACTTC. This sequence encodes CASSPLLAGAPASYEQYF.

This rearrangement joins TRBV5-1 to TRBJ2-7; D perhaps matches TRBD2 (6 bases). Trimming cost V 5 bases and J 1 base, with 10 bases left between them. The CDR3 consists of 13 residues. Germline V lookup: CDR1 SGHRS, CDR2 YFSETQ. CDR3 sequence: CASRRAGSYEQYF. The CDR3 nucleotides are TGCGCCAGCAGGAGGGCGGGGTCCTACGAGCAGTACTTC.

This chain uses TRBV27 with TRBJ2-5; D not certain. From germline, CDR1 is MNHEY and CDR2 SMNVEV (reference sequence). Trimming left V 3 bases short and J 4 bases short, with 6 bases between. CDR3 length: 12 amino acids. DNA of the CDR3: TGTGCCAGCAGTTTCTATGGAGAGACCCAGTACTTC. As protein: CASSFYGETQYF.

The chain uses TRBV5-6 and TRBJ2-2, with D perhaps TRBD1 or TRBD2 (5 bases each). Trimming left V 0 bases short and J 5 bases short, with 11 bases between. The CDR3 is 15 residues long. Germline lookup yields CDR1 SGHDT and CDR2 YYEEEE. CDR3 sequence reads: CASSLGPGSTGELFF. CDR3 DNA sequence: TGTGCCAGCAGCTTGGGTCCAGGGAGTACCGGGGAGCTGTTTTTT.

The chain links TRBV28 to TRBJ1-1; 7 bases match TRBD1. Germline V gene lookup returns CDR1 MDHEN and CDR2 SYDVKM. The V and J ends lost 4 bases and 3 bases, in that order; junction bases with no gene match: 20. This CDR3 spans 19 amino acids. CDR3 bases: TGTGCCAGCAGTTCCTACTACAGGGGTTTGTTGGTCGGGGACACTGAAGCTTTCTTT. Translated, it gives CASSSYYRGLLVGDTEAFF. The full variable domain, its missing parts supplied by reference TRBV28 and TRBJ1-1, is DVKVTQSSRYLVKRTGEKVFLECVQDMDHENMFWYRQDPGLGLRLIYFSYDVKMKEKGDIPEGYSVSREKKERFSLILESASTNQTSMYLCASSSYYRGLLVGDTEAFFGQGTRLTVV.